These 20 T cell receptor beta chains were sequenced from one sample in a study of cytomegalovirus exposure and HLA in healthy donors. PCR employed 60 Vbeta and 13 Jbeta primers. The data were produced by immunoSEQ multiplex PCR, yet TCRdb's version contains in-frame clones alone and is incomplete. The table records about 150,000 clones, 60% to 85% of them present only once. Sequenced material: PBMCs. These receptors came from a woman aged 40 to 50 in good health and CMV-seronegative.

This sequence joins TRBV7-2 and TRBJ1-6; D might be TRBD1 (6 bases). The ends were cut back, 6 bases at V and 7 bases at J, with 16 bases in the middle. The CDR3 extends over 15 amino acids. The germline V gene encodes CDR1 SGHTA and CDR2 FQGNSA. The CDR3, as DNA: TGTGCCAGCAGGCGAGGGGGTTTAGGGAATTCACCCCTCCACTTT. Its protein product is CASRRGGLGNSPLHF. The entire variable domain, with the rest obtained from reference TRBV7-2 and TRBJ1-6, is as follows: GAGVSQSPSNKVTEKGKDVELRCDPISGHTALYWYRQSLGQGLEFLIYFQGNSAPDKSGLPSDRFSAERTGGSVSTLTIQRTQQEDSAVYLCASRRGGLGNSPLHFGNGTRLTVT.

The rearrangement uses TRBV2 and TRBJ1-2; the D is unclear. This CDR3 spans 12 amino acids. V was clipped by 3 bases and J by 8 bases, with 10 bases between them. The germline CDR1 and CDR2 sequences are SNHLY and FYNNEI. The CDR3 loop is CASSDGLAGYTF. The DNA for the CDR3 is TGTGCCAGCAGTGATGGGTTAGCCGGCTACACCTTC.

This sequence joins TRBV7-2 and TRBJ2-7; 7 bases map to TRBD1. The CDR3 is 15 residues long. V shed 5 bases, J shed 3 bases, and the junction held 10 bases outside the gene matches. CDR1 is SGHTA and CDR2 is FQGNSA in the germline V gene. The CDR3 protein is CASSLGTVFNYEQYF. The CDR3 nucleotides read TGTGCCAGCAGCCTTGGGACAGTCTTCAACTACGAGCAGTACTTC.

CDR3 DNA sequence: TGTGCCAGCAGTTACGAGGGCAGTGGATACGGAAACACCATATATTTT. This sequence encodes CASSYEGSGYGNTIYF. This sequence joins TRBV6-5 and TRBJ1-3; no clear D. Germline V gene data show CDR1 as MNHEY and CDR2 as SVGAGI. V was trimmed by 2 bases and J by 4 bases, leaving 15 bases between them. This CDR3 comprises 16 residues.

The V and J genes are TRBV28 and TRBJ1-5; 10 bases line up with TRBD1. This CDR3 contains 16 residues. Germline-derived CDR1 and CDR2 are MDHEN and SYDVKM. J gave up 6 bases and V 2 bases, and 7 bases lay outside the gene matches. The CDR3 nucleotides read TGTGCCAGCAGTTTAAGGGGGACAGGGGAGGTTCAGCCCCAGCATTTT. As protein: CASSLRGTGEVQPQHF.

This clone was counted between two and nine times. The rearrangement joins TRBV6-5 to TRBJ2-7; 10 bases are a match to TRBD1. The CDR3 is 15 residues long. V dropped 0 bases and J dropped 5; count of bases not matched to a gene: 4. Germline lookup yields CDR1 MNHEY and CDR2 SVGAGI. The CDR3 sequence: CASSYSGTGAHEQYF. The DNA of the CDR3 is TGTGCCAGCAGTTACTCCGGGACAGGGGCTCACGAGCAGTACTTC.

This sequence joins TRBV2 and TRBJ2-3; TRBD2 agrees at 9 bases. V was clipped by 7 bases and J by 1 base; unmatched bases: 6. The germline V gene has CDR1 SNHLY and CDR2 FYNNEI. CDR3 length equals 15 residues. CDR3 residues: CASNRLADRTDTQYF. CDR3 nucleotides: TGTGCCAGCAATCGACTAGCGGATCGCACAGATACGCAGTATTTT.

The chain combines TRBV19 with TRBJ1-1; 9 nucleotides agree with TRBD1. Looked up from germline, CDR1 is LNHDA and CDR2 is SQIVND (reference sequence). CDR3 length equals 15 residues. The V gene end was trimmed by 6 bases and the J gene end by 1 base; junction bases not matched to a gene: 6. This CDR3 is CASSLPGQGNTEAFF. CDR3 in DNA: TGTGCCAGTAGCCTACCGGGACAGGGGAACACTGAAGCTTTCTTT.

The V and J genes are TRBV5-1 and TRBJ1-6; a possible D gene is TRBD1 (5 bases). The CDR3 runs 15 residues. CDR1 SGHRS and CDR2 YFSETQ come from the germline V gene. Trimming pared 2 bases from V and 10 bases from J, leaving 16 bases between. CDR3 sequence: CASSFGGTEGSPLHF. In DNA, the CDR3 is TGCGCCAGCAGCTTTGGAGGGACGGAAGGATCACCCCTCCACTTT.

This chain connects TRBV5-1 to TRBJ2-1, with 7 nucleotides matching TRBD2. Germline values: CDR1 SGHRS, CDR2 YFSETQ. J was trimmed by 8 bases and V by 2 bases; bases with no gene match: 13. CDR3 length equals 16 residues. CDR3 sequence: CASSFVSGTISYEQFF. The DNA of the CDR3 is TGCGCCAGCAGCTTTGTGTCCGGGACTATTTCTTATGAGCAGTTCTTC.

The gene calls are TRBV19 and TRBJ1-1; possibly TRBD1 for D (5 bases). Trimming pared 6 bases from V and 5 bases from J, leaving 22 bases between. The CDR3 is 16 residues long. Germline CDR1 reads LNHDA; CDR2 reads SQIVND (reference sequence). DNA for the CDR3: TGTGCCAGTAGCCCCATAGGGGTCATGAAGGGGACTGAAGCTTTCTTT. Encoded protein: CASSPIGVMKGTEAFF. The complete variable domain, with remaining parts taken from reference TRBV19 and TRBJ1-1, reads DGGITQSPKYLFRKEGQNVTLSCEQNLNHDAMYWYRQDPGQGLRLIYYSQIVNDFQKGDIAEGYSVSREKKESFPLTVTSAQKNPTAFYLCASSPIGVMKGTEAFFGQGTRLTVV.

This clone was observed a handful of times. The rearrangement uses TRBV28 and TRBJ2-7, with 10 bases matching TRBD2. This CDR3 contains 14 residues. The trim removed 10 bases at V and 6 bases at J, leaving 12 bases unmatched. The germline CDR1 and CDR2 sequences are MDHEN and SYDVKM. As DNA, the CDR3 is TGTGCCACCCTAGTAGCGGGGGGCGGCCTCGAGCAGTACTTC. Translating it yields CATLVAGGGLEQYF.

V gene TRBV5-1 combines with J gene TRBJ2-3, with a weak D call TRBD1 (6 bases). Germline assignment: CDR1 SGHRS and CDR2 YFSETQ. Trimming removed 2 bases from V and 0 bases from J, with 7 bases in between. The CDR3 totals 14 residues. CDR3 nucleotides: TGCGCCAGCAGCTTACAGGGTAGCACAGATACGCAGTATTTT. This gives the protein CASSLQGSTDTQYF. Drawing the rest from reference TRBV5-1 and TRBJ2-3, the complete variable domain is KAGVTQTPRYLIKTRGQQVTLSCSPISGHRSVSWYQQTPGQGLQFLFEYFSETQRNKGNFPGRFSGRQFSNSRSEMNVSTLELGDSALYLCASSLQGSTDTQYFGPGTRLTVL.

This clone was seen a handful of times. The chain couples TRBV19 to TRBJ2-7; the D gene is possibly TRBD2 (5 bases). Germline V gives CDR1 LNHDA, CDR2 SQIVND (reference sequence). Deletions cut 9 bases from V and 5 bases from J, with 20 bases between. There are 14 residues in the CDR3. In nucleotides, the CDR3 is TGTGCCAGCAGCCCCCCGGGGAAAAGGGACGAGCAGTACTTC. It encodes CASSPPGKRDEQYF.

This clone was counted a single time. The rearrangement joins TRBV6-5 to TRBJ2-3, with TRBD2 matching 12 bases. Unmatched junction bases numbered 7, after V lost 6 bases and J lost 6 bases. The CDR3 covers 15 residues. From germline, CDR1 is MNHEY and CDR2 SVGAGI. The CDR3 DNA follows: TGTGCCAGCAGGTGGACTAGCGGGATTATCGATACGCAGTATTTT. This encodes CASRWTSGIIDTQYF.

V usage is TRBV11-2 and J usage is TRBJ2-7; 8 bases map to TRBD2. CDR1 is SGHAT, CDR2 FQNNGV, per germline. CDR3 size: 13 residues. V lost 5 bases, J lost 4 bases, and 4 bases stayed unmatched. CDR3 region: CASSTSGGYEQYF. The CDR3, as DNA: TGTGCCAGCAGCACCTCGGGGGGGTACGAGCAGTACTTC.

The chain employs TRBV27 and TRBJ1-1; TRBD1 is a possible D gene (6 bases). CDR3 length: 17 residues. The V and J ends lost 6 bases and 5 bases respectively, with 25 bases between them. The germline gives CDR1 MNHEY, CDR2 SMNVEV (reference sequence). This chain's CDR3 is CASSPSPAGAMGTEAFF. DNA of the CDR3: TGTGCCAGCAGCCCTTCCCCGGCAGGGGCGATGGGAACTGAAGCTTTCTTT.

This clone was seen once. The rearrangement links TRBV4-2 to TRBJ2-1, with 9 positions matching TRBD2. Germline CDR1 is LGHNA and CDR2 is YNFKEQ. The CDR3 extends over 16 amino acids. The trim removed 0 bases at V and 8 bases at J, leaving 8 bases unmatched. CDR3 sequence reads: CASSQEGSGSLHEQFF. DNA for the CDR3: TGTGCCAGCAGCCAAGAAGGTAGCGGGAGCCTCCATGAGCAGTTCTTC.

CDR3 region: CASSMTGRAEKLFF. The CDR3 DNA reads as TGTGCCAGCAGTATGACCGGGCGGGCGGAAAAACTGTTTTTT. The genes are TRBV6-5 and TRBJ1-4, with D hard to call. From germline, CDR1 is MNHEY and CDR2 SVGAGI. V was trimmed by 5 bases and J by 8 bases, leaving 15 bases between them. CDR3 size: 14 residues.

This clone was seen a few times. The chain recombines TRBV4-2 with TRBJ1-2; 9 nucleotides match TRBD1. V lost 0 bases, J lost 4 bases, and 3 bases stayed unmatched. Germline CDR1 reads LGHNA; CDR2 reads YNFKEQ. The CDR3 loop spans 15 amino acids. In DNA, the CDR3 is TGTGCCAGCAGCCAAGACGGGGACAGGGTCTATGGCTACACCTTC. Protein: CASSQDGDRVYGYTF.